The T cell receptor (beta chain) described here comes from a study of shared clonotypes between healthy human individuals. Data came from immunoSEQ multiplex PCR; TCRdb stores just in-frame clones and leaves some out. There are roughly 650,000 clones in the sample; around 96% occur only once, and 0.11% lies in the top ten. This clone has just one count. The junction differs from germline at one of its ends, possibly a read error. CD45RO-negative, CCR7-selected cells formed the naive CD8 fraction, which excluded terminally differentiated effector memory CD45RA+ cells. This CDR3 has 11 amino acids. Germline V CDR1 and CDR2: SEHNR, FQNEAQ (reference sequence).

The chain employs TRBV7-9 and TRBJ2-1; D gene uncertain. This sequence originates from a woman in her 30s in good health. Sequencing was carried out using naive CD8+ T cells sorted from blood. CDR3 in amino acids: CASKYSYEQFF. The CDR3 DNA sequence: TGTGCCAGCAAGTACAGTTATGAACAGTTCTTC.